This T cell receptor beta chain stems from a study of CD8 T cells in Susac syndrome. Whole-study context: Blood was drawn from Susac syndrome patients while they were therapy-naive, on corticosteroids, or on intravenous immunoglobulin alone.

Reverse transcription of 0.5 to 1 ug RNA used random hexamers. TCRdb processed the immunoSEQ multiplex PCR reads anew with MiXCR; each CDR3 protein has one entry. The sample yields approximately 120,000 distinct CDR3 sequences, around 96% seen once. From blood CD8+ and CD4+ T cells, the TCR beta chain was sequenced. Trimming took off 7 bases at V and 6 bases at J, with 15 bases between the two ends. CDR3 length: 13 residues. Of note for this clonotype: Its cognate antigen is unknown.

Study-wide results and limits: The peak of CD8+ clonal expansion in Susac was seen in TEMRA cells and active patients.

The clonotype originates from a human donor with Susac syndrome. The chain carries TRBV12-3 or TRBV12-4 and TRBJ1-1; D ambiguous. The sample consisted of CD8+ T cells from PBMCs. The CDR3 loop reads CASTEAGIPEAFF. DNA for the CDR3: TGTGCCAGCACCGAGGCGGGGATACCTGAAGCTTTCTTT.